The source of this T cell receptor beta chain is a study of CD8 T cells in ankylosing spondylitis. Points from the study as a whole: Ankylosing spondylitis blood seemed to carry a telltale TCR beta motif made of several highly homologous variants. Past studies reported some motif variants in reactive arthritis synovial fluid and blood. Matched ankylosing spondylitis synovial fluid reportedly contained a significantly enriched population of disease-linked clones.

One entry per CDR3 protein results from TCRdb running MiXCR on the 5' RACE reads. The data show under 200,000 distinct CDR3 sequences, roughly 10% seen once. Ten or more counts support this clonotype. The antigen remains undetermined. The sequence was obtained from a female donor with ankylosing spondylitis or in good health (not recorded which). Sequences were obtained from blood, either unsorted or a sorted T cell fraction (not recorded which).

This chain's CDR3 is CASSIIQGYSGNTIYF. DNA for the CDR3: TGTGCCAGCAGTATAATACAGGGGTACTCTGGAAACACCATATATTTT. This sequence joins TRBV12-3 or TRBV12-4 and TRBJ1-3, with 7 bases that match TRBD1. The CDR3 extends over 16 amino acids. Germline trimming cut 5 bases from V and 0 bases from J; bases unmatched to any gene: 7.